Presented here are 9 T cell receptor beta chains from one specimen sequenced in a study of CD8 T cells in ankylosing spondylitis. TCRdb fed the 5' RACE reads into MiXCR, producing one record per CDR3 protein. Counted here are approximately 25,000 distinct CDR3 sequences, 7.9% occurring once; the ten biggest clones make up about 31%. Sequencing input: blood. Receptor source: a male donor with ankylosing spondylitis or in good health (not recorded which).

This chain joins TRBV20-1 and TRBJ2-2; TRBD1 is a possible D gene (6 bases). V lost 0 bases and J lost 7, with 15 bases in between. CDR3 size: 15 residues. Germline V gene data show CDR1 as DFQATT and CDR2 as SNEGSKA (reference sequence). The CDR3 DNA is TGCAGTGCTAGAGAGACAGGTGTAGGTGTCGGGGAGCTGTTTTTT. Translation: CSARETGVGVGELFF.

This clonotype was recorded only once. The CDR3 is CASSLTGTADYEQYF. The CDR3 DNA follows: TGTGCCAGCAGTTTAACTGGGACAGCGGACTACGAGCAGTACTTC. This chain joins TRBV28 and TRBJ2-7; 7 nucleotides match TRBD1. Per the germline V gene, CDR1 is MDHEN and CDR2 is SYDVKM. J gave up 3 bases and V 2 bases, and 7 bases lay outside the gene matches. The length of the CDR3 is 15 residues.

This clonotype was seen at least ten times. The rearrangement links TRBV7-2 to TRBJ2-3; D remains ambiguous. Looked up from germline, CDR1 is SGHTA and CDR2 is FQGNSA. The CDR3 sequence is 14 residues long. V was clipped by 5 bases and J by 4 bases, with 13 bases between them. The CDR3 is CASSARWASDTQYF. The CDR3 nucleotides are TGTGCCAGCAGCGCCCGCTGGGCCTCAGATACGCAGTATTTT.

This clonotype was observed many times. This rearrangement joins TRBV7-3 to TRBJ2-1; perhaps TRBD1 as D (5 bases). Trimming removed 1 base from V and 6 bases from J, with 10 bases in between. The CDR3 has 14 residues. In germline, CDR1 is SGHTA, CDR2 FQGTGA. The CDR3 spells CASSLMAGINEQFF. Here the CDR3 DNA reads TGTGCCAGCAGCTTAATGGCAGGGATCAATGAGCAGTTCTTC.

In this sample, this clonotype turned up a few times. The chain employs TRBV9 and TRBJ2-1; 8 positions agree with TRBD2. Germline-derived CDR1 and CDR2 are SGDLS and YYNGEE. With V trimmed by 7 bases and J by 8 bases, 5 bases remained unmatched. CDR3 size: 12 residues. The CDR3: CASPGGRHEQFF. For the CDR3, the DNA is TGTGCCAGCCCGGGGGGGCGCCATGAGCAGTTCTTC. The full variable domain, rest sourced from reference TRBV9 and TRBJ2-1, is DSGVTQTPKHLITATGQRVTLRCSPRSGDLSVYWYQQSLDQGLQFLIQYYNGEERAKGNILERFSAQQFPDLHSELNLSSLELGDSALYFCASPGGRHEQFFGPGTRLTVL.

This clonotype was recorded many times. The genes are TRBV7-2 and TRBJ2-2; the D is unclear. The ends were cut back, 2 bases at V and 1 base at J, with 11 bases in the middle. The CDR3 consists of 16 residues. Germline V gene sequence: CDR1 SGHTA, CDR2 FQGNSA. The chain's CDR3 is CASSLSLGMNTGELFF. The CDR3 nucleotides read TGTGCCAGCAGCTTATCTCTGGGGATGAACACCGGGGAGCTGTTTTTT. Combining the CDR3 with reference TRBV7-2 and TRBJ2-2 gives the whole variable domain GAGVSQSPSNKVTEKGKDVELRCDPISGHTALYWYRQSLGQGLEFLIYFQGNSAPDKSGLPSDRFSAERTGGSVSTLTIQRTQQEDSAVYLCASSLSLGMNTGELFFGEGSRLTVL.

This clonotype showed up just a few times. The chain joins TRBV29-1 to TRBJ2-3; 8 nucleotides agree with TRBD2. The V and J ends lost 2 bases and 7 bases, in that order; junction bases with no gene match: 11. Germline assignment: CDR1 SQVTM and CDR2 ANQGSEA. This CDR3 is built from 15 residues. The CDR3 nucleotides read TGCAGCGTTGAATCCCTTGGTGGGACTAGTAATACGCAGTATTTT. Translation: CSVESLGGTSNTQYF.

This rearrangement joins TRBV7-2 to TRBJ1-1; weak D call: TRBD1 (6 bases). The CDR3 length is 14 residues. Per the germline V gene, CDR1 is SGHTA and CDR2 is FQGNSA. Trimming left V 5 bases short and J 2 bases short, with 12 bases between. The CDR3 protein is CASSTGQINTEAFF. As DNA, the CDR3 is TGTGCCAGCAGCACTGGACAGATTAACACTGAAGCTTTCTTT.

This clonotype was seen a few times. This chain uses TRBV6-5 with TRBJ2-1; D is unresolved. Trimming pared 0 bases from V and 14 bases from J, leaving 14 bases between. The CDR3 sequence is 13 residues long. Germline-derived CDR1 and CDR2 are MNHEY and SVGAGI. The CDR3 region has the DNA TGTGCCAGCAGTTACTCGATAGGCGGACCGGAGTTCTTC. This sequence encodes CASSYSIGGPEFF.